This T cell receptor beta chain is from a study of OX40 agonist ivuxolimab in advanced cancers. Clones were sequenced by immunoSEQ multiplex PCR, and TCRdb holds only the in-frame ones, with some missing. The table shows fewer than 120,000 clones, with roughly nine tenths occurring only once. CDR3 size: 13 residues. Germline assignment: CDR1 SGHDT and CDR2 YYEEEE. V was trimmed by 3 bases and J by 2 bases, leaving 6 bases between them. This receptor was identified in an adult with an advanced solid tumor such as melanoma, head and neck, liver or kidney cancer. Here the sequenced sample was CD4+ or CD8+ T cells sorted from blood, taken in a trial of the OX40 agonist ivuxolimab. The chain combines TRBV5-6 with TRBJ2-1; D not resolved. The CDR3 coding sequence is TGTGCCAGCAGCTGGGAAACCTACAATGAGCAGTTCTTC. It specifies CASSWETYNEQFF.